These T cell receptor beta chains were read from a single sample in a study of T cells in Graves' hyperthyroidism and ophthalmopathy. TCRdb redid the calling of the multiplex PCR reads with MiXCR, one entry per CDR3 protein. This repertoire shows about 92,000 distinct CDR3 sequences, just over 50% found once; its top ten account for around 29%. The sequenced sample consisted of blood. The receptors were gathered from a woman aged 40-49 years with Graves' hyperthyroidism. Both conserved end residues are part of each CDR3. The D gene is left open where the match is weak. For some rows the clone size is stated as once, few or many, or as a class when expanded; others skip it.

j_call d_call cdr3_length v_call clone_size cdr3_nt cdr3_aa
TRBJ1-5 TRBD1 15 TRBV24-1 - TGTGCCACCAGTGAATCCGGGACAGGGAGTCGGCCCCAGCATTTT CATSESGTGSRPQHF
TRBJ2-1 TRBD2 17 TRBV24-1 few TGTGCCACCAGCGCGACTAGCGGGAGGGCCGTGGACAATGAGCAGTTCTTC CATSATSGRAVDNEQFF
TRBJ2-7 - 15 TRBV9 many TGTGCCAGCAGCGTAGGGCGGGGTACAATGTACGAGCAGTACTTC CASSVGRGTMYEQYF
TRBJ1-4 - 14 TRBV6-6 many TGTGCCAGCAGTCGGACAGCAACTAATGAAAAACTGTTTTTT CASSRTATNEKLFF
TRBJ1-6 - 14 TRBV10-2 - TGCGCCAGCAGTGAGTCTGGGGATAGCTCACCCCTCCACTTT CASSESGDSSPLHF
TRBJ2-7 - 17 TRBV7-2 once TGTGCCAGCAGCTTAGTAGCGGGGCCAGGGGGGATCTACGAGCAGTACTTC CASSLVAGPGGIYEQYF
TRBJ2-7 TRBD2 15 TRBV7-9 many TGTGCCAGCAGTTTTGTTGGCGGGAGGACTTACGAGCAGTACTTC CASSFVGGRTYEQYF
TRBJ2-7 TRBD1 12 TRBV2 - TGTGCCAGCAAGGCAGGGGGCTACGAGCAGTGCTTC CASKAGGYEQCF
TRBJ1-2 - 13 TRBV10-3 - TGTGTCATCAGCTCCATGACGGGATATGGCTACACCTTC CVISSMTGYGYTF
TRBJ2-6 - 17 TRBV5-1 - TGCGCCAGCAGCTTGGCTAACGACGGGGCTGGGGCCAACGCCCTGACTTTC CASSLANDGAGANALTF
TRBJ2-7 TRBD2 18 TRBV7-3 - TGTGCCAGCAGCCAAGAAAGGGACTTAGCGGGAGTAACCTACGAGCAGTACTTC CASSQERDLAGVTYEQYF
TRBJ2-1 - 12 TRBV7-9 many TGTGCCGGCGCCGGCTTAGGCGATGAGCAGTTCTTC CAGAGLGDEQFF
TRBJ1-1 - 13 TRBV29-1 - TGCAGCGTTGGAGGGGGAAGGATAACTGAAGCTTTCTTT CSVGGGRITEAFF
TRBJ2-7 - 15 TRBV5-1 - TGCGCCAGCAGCTTGGATGGCCCATCGACCTACGAGCAGTACTTC CASSLDGPSTYEQYF
TRBJ1-3 - 16 TRBV10-3 once TGTGCCATCAGTCCCTCCGGGGCAAGGAACGCAAACACCATATATTTT CAISPSGARNANTIYF
TRBJ1-1 - 13 TRBV29-1 many TGCAGCGTTGAAGGTGGTTGGGACACTGAAGCTTTCTTT CSVEGGWDTEAFF
TRBJ2-6 - 13 TRBV29-1 - TGCAGCTTCGCGGGGCCGGGGGCCAACGTCCTGACTTTC CSFAGPGANVLTF
TRBJ2-7 TRBD1 14 TRBV10-3 - TGTGCCATCGCCGGACAGGGGTACGCCTACGAGCAGTACTTC CAIAGQGYAYEQYF
TRBJ1-2 - 16 TRBV11-2 - TGTGCCAGCAGCTTCGGGTCCTGGTCTGGCAACTATGGCTACACCTTC CASSFGSWSGNYGYTF
TRBJ2-7 TRBD1 14 TRBV7-2 - TGTGCCAGCAGCCTACAGGGGGCTCGGTACGAGCAGCACTTC CASSLQGARYEQHF
TRBJ2-7 TRBD1 16 TRBV7-2 - TGTGCCAGCAGCTTCGGGACAGGGGGCGCGGGTGACGAGCAGTACTTC CASSFGTGGAGDEQYF
TRBJ1-2 TRBD1 14 TRBV7-2 few TGTGCCAGCAGCCCGACAGGGGGTAACTATGGCTACACCTTC CASSPTGGNYGYTF
TRBJ1-6 TRBD1 13 TRBV25-1 many TGTGCCAGTGGGACAGGGGGCTCTTCACCCCTCCACTTT CASGTGGSSPLHF
TRBJ1-2 - 15 TRBV2 many TGTGCCAGCAGTGAAAAGCAGGGAAGGGCGGCTGGCTACACCTTC CASSEKQGRAAGYTF
TRBJ1-5 - 14 TRBV5-1 - TGCGCCAGCAGCATGAGACAGCGCCAAGAGACCCAGCATTTT CASSMRQRQETQHF
TRBJ1-6 - 13 TRBV7-9 - TGTGCCAGCAGCTTAGGGGATAATTCGCCCCTCCACTTT CASSLGDNSPLHF
TRBJ2-5 - 14 TRBV9 - TGTGCCAGCAGCGTAGGGGGAGATCAAGAGACCCAGTACTTC CASSVGGDQETQYF
TRBJ2-6 - 15 TRBV12-3/TRBV12-4 many TGTGCCAGCAGTTTCAGTCCCTCTGGGGCCAACGTCCTGACTTTC CASSFSPSGANVLTF
TRBJ2-6 - 15 TRBV2 many TGTGCCAGCAGTGAGGAGATTTCTGGGGCCAACGTCCTGACTTTC CASSEEISGANVLTF
TRBJ1-5 TRBD1 19 TRBV12-3/TRBV12-4 few TGTGCCAGCAGTTTCTCCAGCGGGACAGCCGGAGGGAGCAATCAGCCCCAGCATTTT CASSFSSGTAGGSNQPQHF
TRBJ1-1 TRBD1 18 TRBV7-2 many TGTGCCAGCAGCCAGTTGACAGGGGAGTCCGTGATGAACACTGAAGCTTTCTTT CASSQLTGESVMNTEAFF